This is a list of T cell receptor beta chains from one sample in a study of shared clonotypes between healthy human individuals. The protocol was immunoSEQ multiplex PCR, while the TCRdb copy is restricted to in-frame clones and leaves out a portion. Among under 300,000 clones listed, over 60% were seen once. Sequenced material: memory CD4+ T cells sorted from blood. These receptors were taken from a man younger than 45 in good health. Both conserved end residues are part of each CDR3. A D gene is named only where the DNA matches it firmly. Expanded clones get a size class; other rows say once, few or many, or leave the size out.

abundance	d_gene	j_gene	v_gene	CDR3aa	CDR3nt
NA	NA	TRBJ1-1	TRBV11-3	CASSSGREYTEAFF	TGTGCCAGCAGCTCCGGTCGGGAATACACTGAAGCTTTCTTT
NA	NA	TRBJ2-7	TRBV5-5	CASSLAGAIYEQYF	TGTGCCAGCAGCTTGGCCGGGGCCATCTACGAGCAGTACTTC
NA	TRBD1	TRBJ2-5	TRBV28	CASSLPLETGGDQETQYF	TGTGCCAGCAGCCTCCCCCTAGAGACAGGGGGGGACCAAGAGACCCAGTACTTC
NA	TRBD2	TRBJ2-7	TRBV2	CASTQTGGRINEQYF	TGTGCCAGCACCCAGACGGGCGGGAGGATTAACGAGCAGTACTTC
once	TRBD2	TRBJ2-5	TRBV7-9	CASSPGLAGGAWGQETQYF	TGTGCCAGCAGCCCGGGACTAGCGGGAGGGGCTTGGGGACAAGAGACCCAGTACTTC
many	NA	TRBJ2-2	TRBV11-3	CASGPGQNTGELFF	TGTGCCAGCGGACCGGGACAAAACACCGGGGAGCTGTTTTTT
NA	NA	TRBJ1-4	TRBV18	CASSQVDEKLFF	TGTGCCAGCTCCCAAGTGGATGAAAAACTGTTTTTT
NA	TRBD1	TRBJ2-1	TRBV5-5	CASSPRQGANNEQFF	TGTGCCAGCAGCCCCCGACAGGGGGCCAACAATGAGCAGTTCTTC
few	NA	TRBJ2-7	TRBV5-1	CASSLDYEQYF	TGCGCCAGCAGCTTGGACTACGAGCAGTACTTC
NA	NA	TRBJ2-7	TRBV7-2	CASSFMNEQYF	TGTGCCAGCAGCTTTATGAACGAGCAGTACTTC
many	TRBD2	TRBJ2-2	TRBV29-1	CSGKLAGVDTGELFF	TGCAGCGGCAAACTAGCGGGAGTAGACACCGGGGAGCTGTTTTTT
few	NA	TRBJ2-6	TRBV5-4	CASNRGTEANVLTF	TGTGCCAGCAATCGTGGGACGGAGGCCAACGTCCTGACTTTC
NA	TRBD2	TRBJ2-1	TRBV5-4	CASSLRGLAGEMDEQFF	TGTGCCAGCAGCTTACGTGGACTAGCGGGAGAGATGGATGAGCAGTTCTTC
NA	TRBD2	TRBJ2-7	TRBV27	CASSPGTSDSYEQYF	TGTGCCAGCAGCCCCGGGACTAGCGACTCATACGAGCAGTACTTC
NA	TRBD2	TRBJ2-1	TRBV28	CASSSPLAAGNEQFF	TGTGCCAGCAGTTCGCCCCTAGCGGCAGGGAATGAGCAGTTCTTC
once	TRBD1	TRBJ1-4	TRBV6-5	CASSPRDRGREKLFF	TGTGCCAGCAGTCCCCGGGACAGGGGGCGTGAAAAACTGTTTTTT
NA	TRBD1	TRBJ2-1	TRBV7-8	CASTHLRTGYNEQFF	TGTGCCAGCACCCATTTGAGGACAGGCTACAATGAGCAGTTCTTC
NA	NA	TRBJ2-7	TRBV13	CASSARHYEQYF	TGTGCCAGCAGCGCTAGACACTACGAGCAGTACTTC
NA	NA	TRBJ2-3	TRBV29-1	CSVEKGGTDTQYF	TGCAGCGTTGAGAAAGGGGGCACAGATACGCAGTATTTT
NA	NA	TRBJ2-7	TRBV7-4	CASSLAPGVREQYF	TGTGCCAGCAGCTTAGCTCCGGGAGTGCGGGAGCAGTACTTC
few	NA	TRBJ1-1	TRBV18	CASSPPGRGGMNTEAFF	TGTGCCAGCTCACCACCGGGAAGGGGGGGGATGAACACTGAAGCTTTCTTT
NA	TRBD2	TRBJ2-7	TRBV6-1	CAVGLAGGIREQYF	TGTGCCGTGGGACTAGCGGGTGGAATAAGGGAGCAGTACTTC
NA	NA	TRBJ2-7	TRBV20-1	CSATGDEQYF	TGCAGTGCTACAGGGGACGAGCAGTACTTC
few	NA	TRBJ1-1	TRBV29-1	CSVETGTEAFF	TGCAGCGTTGAAACGGGAACTGAAGCTTTCTTT
few	NA	TRBJ2-7	TRBV9	CASSVAPTREQYF	TGTGCCAGCAGCGTAGCGCCCACTCGCGAGCAGTACTTC
few	NA	TRBJ2-1	TRBV28	CASSLIGPSYEQFF	TGTGCCAGCAGTTTGATAGGACCGTCCTATGAGCAGTTCTTC
NA	NA	TRBJ1-5	TRBV27	CASSLINTPDQPQHF	TGTGCCAGCAGTTTAATTAATACCCCTGATCAGCCCCAGCATTTT